This TCR beta chain was profiled in a study of blood T cells in healthy people across ages. Per germline, CDR1 SGHTA and CDR2 FQGNSA. The CDR3 is made up of 18 amino acids. V was clipped by 0 bases and J by 4 bases; unmatched bases: 12. Each sample yielded at least 6.5 million isolated PBMCs. A J-beta primer mix and a sample-barcoded 5' primer were used in a second PCR of about 7 to 12 cycles. Every cDNA was tagged by a template-switch adaptor with 12 random nucleotides. TCRdb itself ran the 5' RACE reads through MiXCR, one entry per CDR3 protein. This table has over 1,300,000 distinct CDR3 sequences, approximately 59% appearing once. General study findings and limits: Any changes in expanded clonotypes were possibly confounded, as donor CMV status remained unknown. There were more naive CD4+ cells and higher diversity in long-lived donors than in aged donors.

There are a few counts of this clonotype. The antigen remains undetermined. This rearrangement joins TRBV7-2 to TRBJ2-3; TRBD1 matches 8 bases. Sequencing used blood. This sequence was found in a young man in good health. In DNA, the CDR3 is TGTGCCAGCAGCTTAGCGCAGACAGGGGCGGGCGGTGCAGATACGCAGTATTTT. Its protein product is CASSLAQTGAGGADTQYF.